This T cell receptor beta chain was documented in a study of blood T cell repertoires in COVID-19. Looking at the study overall: The United States, Italy and Spain supplied acute and convalescent COVID-19 samples. Sample material is recorded as cDNA or gDNA derived from T cells, B-cell-depleted T cells, or PBMCs.

This CDR3 spans 13 amino acids. With 5 bases clipped from V and 7 bases from J, the junction kept 6 bases outside the gene matches. Participants were aged about 18 to 89 years from approximately 25 US areas. Cohort 3 donors counted as recovered after two negative PCRs, clearance, or resolved symptoms. TCRdb keeps only in-frame clones here, not all; method: immunoSEQ multiplex PCR. This sample has fewer than 300,000 clones, with 90% found just once. This receptor was taken from a woman in her twenties or thirties who had recovered from COVID-19. Sequencing used PBMCs or T cells enriched from blood (not recorded which). The J gene is TRBJ1-1, the V gene TRBV12-3 or TRBV12-4, with 8 bases lining up with TRBD1. CDR3 bases: TGTGCCAGCAGTATAGGACAGGGTAATGAAGCTTTCTTT. Its translation is CASSIGQGNEAFF.